The present TCR beta chain was sequenced within a study of cytomegalovirus exposure and HLA in healthy donors. Findings of the study overall: Specificity for CMV antigens was confirmed in vitro for a few of the CMV-associated chains.

Comment on this clone: The target antigen is unknown. The junction and the germline gene differ at one end; a read error may be behind it.

The CDR3 spans 13 residues. Germline loops: CDR1 SSHAT, CDR2 FNYEAQ (reference sequence). The primer mix had 60 Vbeta and 13 Jbeta primers. Generated by immunoSEQ multiplex PCR, the TCRdb table keeps only in-frame clones and is missing some. The sample holds roughly 190,000 clones, 70% to 90% seen once. Material: PBMCs. The chain is built from TRBV7-7 and TRBJ1-1, with D unclear. The receptor's source is a woman aged 18-29 years in good health and CMV-seronegative. The CDR3 reads CASSVEWNTEAFF. The CDR3 DNA reads as TGTGCTAGCAGCGTCGAGTGGAACACTGAAGCTTTCTTT.